The 30 T cell receptor beta chains reported below all come from one sample, sequenced in a study of blood T cells in healthy people across ages. With a J-beta primer mix and a sample-barcoded 5' primer, a second PCR ran 7 to 11 cycles. TCRdb ran MiXCR on the 5' RACE reads and lists one entry per CDR3 protein. Altogether 630,000 or so distinct CDR3 sequences are present, 32% being singletons, with the ten largest covering just over 15%. The specimen sequenced was blood. These receptors came from a woman older than 75 in good health.

This clonotype has more than one count but fewer than ten. The chain links TRBV2 to TRBJ1-5; TRBD1 aligns across 8 bases. CDR3 length: 15 residues. V trimming: 7 bases; J trimming: 1 base; junction bases outside the gene matches: 6. The germline gives CDR1 SNHLY, CDR2 FYNNEI. The CDR3 is CASTNRGGSNQPQHF. CDR3 in DNA: TGTGCCAGCACAAACAGGGGGGGGAGCAATCAGCCCCAGCATTTT.

This clonotype was counted many times. This chain connects TRBV28 to TRBJ2-3; 9 nucleotides line up with TRBD2. There are 15 residues in the CDR3. Germline CDR1 is MDHEN and CDR2 is SYDVKM. Losses at the gene ends were 2 bases for V and 14 bases for J; bases not matched to a gene: 14. DNA for the CDR3: TGTGCCAGCAGTTTACCGCCTGAGGCGGGGGGGCTGATGTATTTT. Translated, it gives CASSLPPEAGGLMYF.

In regard to this clonotype: One base away lies a much larger clone, so this may be a sequencing read error. The V call is TRBV25-1, the J call TRBJ2-1; no clear D. The germline V and J ends were trimmed by 5 bases and 10 bases, with 21 bases remaining between them. Germline V gene sequence: CDR1 MGHDK, CDR2 SYGVNS. The CDR3 totals 15 residues. The DNA for the CDR3 is TGTGCCAGCAGTTACCCCGACCCTCTCCTCGGCGAGCAGTTCTTC. It specifies CASSYPDPLLGEQFF.

Ten or more counts support this clonotype. The chain uses TRBV25-1 and TRBJ2-3; D could derive from TRBD1 or TRBD2 (5 bases each). The germline V and J ends were trimmed by 5 bases and 5 bases, with 14 bases remaining between them. Germline CDR1 MGHDK, CDR2 SYGVNS. The CDR3 consists of 14 residues. The CDR3 here is CASSTPGRGDTQYF. The CDR3 region has the DNA TGTGCCAGCAGTACCCCGGGACGCGGAGATACGCAGTATTTT.

This clonotype was counted many times. V gene TRBV20-1 combines with J gene TRBJ2-3; 12 nucleotides agree with TRBD2. Germline CDR1 is DFQATT and CDR2 is SNEGSKA (reference sequence). The J segment lost 4 bases and the V segment lost 6 bases, leaving 20 bases of the junction unmatched. The CDR3 totals 19 residues. CDR3: CSARPRLAGAPGGADTQYF. The CDR3 DNA reads TGCAGTGCGCGGCCGCGACTAGCGGGGGCCCCTGGAGGAGCAGATACGCAGTATTTT.

Many counts were recorded for this clonotype. This chain joins TRBV27 and TRBJ2-1, with D maybe TRBD2 (6 bases). Germline CDR1 and CDR2: MNHEY and SMNVEV (reference sequence). Trimming left V 5 bases short and J 6 bases short, with 14 bases between. The CDR3 sequence is 14 residues long. CDR3 in amino acids: CASSIRPGGNEQFF. DNA for the CDR3: TGTGCCAGCAGTATTCGCCCCGGGGGCAATGAGCAGTTCTTC.

This clonotype turned up a few times. Just one base apart from a much larger clone, this may be a read error. The chain uses TRBV11-2 and TRBJ2-5; TRBD2 matches 12 bases. V was clipped by 2 bases and J by 11 bases; unmatched bases: 12. The germline V gene encodes CDR1 SGHAT and CDR2 FQNNGV. The CDR3 covers 16 residues. The CDR3 region is CASSLTSGGYGNEQYF. CDR3 nucleotide sequence: TGTGCCAGCAGCTTAACTAGCGGGGGGTATGGCAATGAGCAGTACTTC.

The chain recombines TRBV5-1 with TRBJ1-5, with 9 bases identical to TRBD1. There are 16 residues in the CDR3. The junction had 7 bases not matched to a gene; V was cut back by 0 bases and J by 6 bases. Germline V gene sequence: CDR1 SGHRS, CDR2 YFSETQ. CDR3 in amino acids: CASSLESGQGFQPQHF. The CDR3 bases are TGCGCCAGCAGCTTGGAGTCGGGACAGGGTTTTCAGCCCCAGCATTTT. Filled out from reference TRBV5-1 and TRBJ1-5, the complete variable domain reads KAGVTQTPRYLIKTRGQQVTLSCSPISGHRSVSWYQQTPGQGLQFLFEYFSETQRNKGNFPGRFSGRQFSNSRSEMNVSTLELGDSALYLCASSLESGQGFQPQHFGDGTRLSIL.

This clonotype was observed many times. This chain joins TRBV7-8 and TRBJ1-2, with D unresolved. This CDR3 is 14 amino acids long. Trimming removed 0 bases at V and 3 bases at J, with 8 bases between. The V gene's germline CDR1 is SGHVS and CDR2 FQNEAQ. The CDR3 bases are TGTGCCAGCAGCTTAGCGCATGAGGACTATGGCTACACCTTC. It is translated as CASSLAHEDYGYTF.

V gene TRBV5-1 combines with J gene TRBJ2-7; 7 bases map to TRBD1. The CDR3 length is 15 residues. CDR1 and CDR2 (germline): SGHRS, YFSETQ. The trim removed 4 bases at V and 2 bases at J, leaving 9 bases unmatched. This CDR3 is CASSENTGAPYEQYF. The CDR3 DNA follows: TGCGCCAGCAGCGAGAATACAGGGGCCCCCTACGAGCAGTACTTC.

On this clonotype: This may come from a read error, since a much larger clone is one base off. This chain joins TRBV5-6 and TRBJ2-1, with a weak D call TRBD1 (6 bases). V was pared by 0 bases and J by 10 bases, with 20 bases between. Looked up from germline, CDR1 is SGHDT and CDR2 is YYEEEE. This CDR3 has 16 residues. In DNA, the CDR3 is TGTGCCAGCAGCTTGGGGCCGGGACACCAATACTACGAGCAGTTCTTC. Its protein product is CASSLGPGHQYYEQFF. The full variable domain, its missing parts supplied by reference TRBV5-6 and TRBJ2-1, is DAGVTQSPTHLIKTRGQQVTLRCSPKSGHDTVSWYQQALGQGPQFIFQYYEEEERQRGNFPDRFSGHQFPNYSSELNVNALLLGDSALYLCASSLGPGHQYYEQFFGPGTRLTVL.

The chain is built from TRBV28 and TRBJ2-7; 7 bases map to TRBD2. The germline V gene has CDR1 MDHEN and CDR2 SYDVKM. This CDR3 is 16 amino acids long. Trimming at V came to 3 bases and at J to 6 bases, leaving 14 bases not matched to a gene. CDR3 DNA sequence: TGTGCCAGCAGTTTTAGCGAGGGGCGGGGGAGGGCCGAGCAGTACTTC. Amino acids: CASSFSEGRGRAEQYF. Looking up the rest from reference TRBV28 and TRBJ2-7 gives the full variable domain: DVKVTQSSRYLVKRTGEKVFLECVQDMDHENMFWYRQDPGLGLRLIYFSYDVKMKEKGDIPEGYSVSREKKERFSLILESASTNQTSMYLCASSFSEGRGRAEQYFGPGTRLTVT.

This clonotype was counted ten times or more. This chain uses TRBV3-1 with TRBJ2-3, with a weak D call TRBD2 (6 bases). Germline loops: CDR1 LGHDT, CDR2 YNNKEL (reference sequence). V lost 1 base and J lost 3, with 11 bases in between. The CDR3 length is 15 residues. Written as DNA, the CDR3 is TGTGCCAGCAGCCAAGTCGGCAGCGGGACAGATACGCAGTATTTT. This sequence encodes CASSQVGSGTDTQYF.

The chain combines TRBV5-1 with TRBJ2-4; D might be TRBD1 or TRBD2, each matching 5 bases. Germline V gene lookup returns CDR1 SGHRS and CDR2 YFSETQ. CDR3 size: 12 residues. With 4 bases removed from V and 15 bases from J, the gap between germline ends came to 17 bases. The CDR3 DNA reads TGCGCCAGCAGCCGGGATGACAGCGTTAGGTACTTC. Residues: CASSRDDSVRYF. The variable domain in full, with the rest retrieved from reference TRBV5-1 and TRBJ2-4, is KAGVTQTPRYLIKTRGQQVTLSCSPISGHRSVSWYQQTPGQGLQFLFEYFSETQRNKGNFPGRFSGRQFSNSRSEMNVSTLELGDSALYLCASSRDDSVRYFGAGTRLSVL.

This chain links TRBV14 with TRBJ1-1, with D possibly matching TRBD1 (5 bases). Trimming shortened V by 5 bases and J by 8 bases, and 12 bases separated the two germline ends. CDR1 and CDR2 (germline): SGHDN, FVKESK. This CDR3 region has 12 residues. CDR3 nucleotides: TGTGCCAGCAGCGGGGGATTAGGGGAAGCTTTCTTT. Its protein is CASSGGLGEAFF.

This clonotype was seen many times. The chain employs TRBV20-1 and TRBJ2-1; D not certain. This CDR3 comprises 14 residues. Germline-derived CDR1 and CDR2 are DFQATT and SNEGSKA (reference sequence). The germline V and J ends were trimmed by 1 base and 4 bases, with 11 bases remaining between them. The CDR3 protein is CSARANSLYNEQFF. CDR3 in DNA: TGCAGTGCTAGAGCCAACTCCCTATACAATGAGCAGTTCTTC.

Remarks on this clonotype: This may come from a read error, since a much larger clone is one base off. This chain connects TRBV2 to TRBJ2-1; D may be TRBD1 (6 bases). Germline-derived CDR1 and CDR2 are SNHLY and FYNNEI. There are 13 residues in the CDR3. CDR3 DNA sequence: TGTGCCACCGCCGGACAGACAAACAATGGGCAGTTCTTC. Translated, it gives CATAGQTNNGQFF.

This chain uses TRBV4-2 with TRBJ1-1; D gene unclear. Germline V gene data show CDR1 as LGHNA and CDR2 as YNFKEQ. CDR3 size: 14 residues. The germline V and J ends were trimmed by 0 bases and 1 base, with 6 bases remaining between them. In nucleotides, the CDR3 is TGTGCCAGCAGCCAAGATACGCAGAACACTGAAGCTTTCTTT. This sequence encodes CASSQDTQNTEAFF.

The J gene is TRBJ1-1, the V gene TRBV5-6; the D gene is possibly TRBD1 (5 bases). V dropped 0 bases and J dropped 3 bases, with 15 bases sitting between them. The germline gives CDR1 SGHDT, CDR2 YYEEEE. The CDR3 has 16 residues. The CDR3: CASSLERGASYTEAFF. The CDR3 nucleotides read TGTGCCAGCAGCTTGGAAAGGGGCGCGTCTTACACTGAAGCTTTCTTT.

The chain uses TRBV12-3 or TRBV12-4 and TRBJ2-7, with D perhaps matching TRBD2 (6 bases). The CDR3 consists of 12 residues. The V and J ends lost 6 bases and 6 bases respectively, with 12 bases between them. Here the CDR3 reads CASSPWGVEQYF. The CDR3 region has the DNA TGTGCCAGCAGCCCCTGGGGGGTCGAGCAGTACTTC.

This sequence joins TRBV5-1 and TRBJ1-1; D not certain. Germline CDR1 reads SGHRS; CDR2 reads YFSETQ. The CDR3 has 17 residues. Trimming took off 0 bases at V and 0 bases at J, with 15 bases between the two ends. The CDR3 loop is CASSLDPLSGLNTEAFF. The CDR3 DNA sequence: TGCGCCAGCAGCTTGGACCCCCTATCAGGTTTGAACACTGAAGCTTTCTTT.

This sequence joins TRBV4-1 and TRBJ1-5; TRBD1 is a possible D gene (6 bases). The ends were cut back, 0 bases at V and 3 bases at J, with 9 bases in the middle. This CDR3 comprises 15 residues. Germline lookup yields CDR1 MGHRA and CDR2 YSYEKL. The CDR3 reads CASSQEWDTNQPQHF. For the CDR3, the DNA is TGCGCCAGCAGCCAAGAGTGGGACACCAATCAGCCCCAGCATTTT.

Points on this clonotype: This sequence may be a read error, since a much larger clone differs from it by one base. The CDR3 nucleotides are TGTGCCAGCAGGACAGGGGCTATCCAAGAGACCCAGTACTTC. This encodes CASRTGAIQETQYF. The chain uses TRBV19 and TRBJ2-5, with TRBD1 identical over 9 bases. The CDR3 consists of 14 residues. Per germline, CDR1 LNHDA and CDR2 SQIVND (reference sequence). The J segment lost 1 base and the V segment lost 9 bases, leaving 6 bases of the junction unmatched. The full variable domain, rest sourced from reference TRBV19 and TRBJ2-5, is DGGITQSPKYLFRKEGQNVTLSCEQNLNHDAMYWYRQDPGQGLRLIYYSQIVNDFQKGDIAEGYSVSREKKESFPLTVTSAQKNPTAFYLCASRTGAIQETQYFGPGTRLLVL.

This clonotype was counted many times. The rearrangement uses TRBV20-1 and TRBJ2-7; D assignment may be TRBD1 or TRBD2 (5 bases each). V was clipped by 6 bases and J by 3 bases, with 12 bases between them. Germline V gene data show CDR1 as DFQATT and CDR2 as SNEGSKA (reference sequence). CDR3 length: 12 amino acids. The DNA for the CDR3 is TGCAGTGCCCCTACAGGACTCTACGAGCAGTACTTC. Translation: CSAPTGLYEQYF.

This clonotype was observed at least ten times. This rearrangement joins TRBV6-1 to TRBJ1-2; no clear D. Germline V CDR1 and CDR2: MNHNS, SASEGT. V was trimmed by 6 bases and J by 6 bases, leaving 8 bases between them. This CDR3 is 11 amino acids long. CDR3 sequence: CASSSTHGYTF. The CDR3 DNA follows: TGTGCCAGCAGCTCTACCCATGGCTACACCTTC.

This clonotype was counted at least ten times. V gene TRBV10-3 combines with J gene TRBJ2-3; TRBD2 matches 13 bases. Germline V CDR1 and CDR2: ENHRY, SYGVKD. V shed 6 bases and J 5 bases; nucleotides not matched to a gene: 8. The CDR3 extends over 16 amino acids. In DNA, the CDR3 is TGTGCCATCAGGACGACTAGCGGGGGGCGGCAAGATACGCAGTATTTT. It is translated as CAIRTTSGGRQDTQYF.

V usage is TRBV4-1 and J usage is TRBJ2-1; D not resolved. Looked up from germline, CDR1 is MGHRA and CDR2 is YSYEKL. The ends were cut back, 3 bases at V and 8 bases at J, with 17 bases in the middle. This CDR3 has 15 residues. The CDR3 region has the DNA TGCGCCAGCAGCCAGGTCATGTCCGGTCAGGATGAGCAGTTCTTC. Its protein product is CASSQVMSGQDEQFF.

As to this clonotype: A much larger clone differs from this one at a single base, so this may be a read error. The chain links TRBV12-3 or TRBV12-4 to TRBJ1-1; D is unclear. The CDR3 runs to 14 residues. The CDR3 DNA reads as TGTGCCAGCAGTTTAAAGTGGCGGGTCACTAAAGCTTTCTTT. Its protein is CASSLKWRVTKAFF.

In this sample, this clonotype turned up many times. This chain links TRBV2 with TRBJ1-2, with D maybe TRBD1 (6 bases). In germline, CDR1 is SNHLY, CDR2 FYNNEI. This CDR3 has 14 amino acids. Trimming took 4 bases from V and 4 from J, leaving 13 bases between them. This CDR3 reads CASSVGRGLYGYTF. The CDR3, as DNA: TGTGCCAGCAGTGTCGGCAGGGGCCTCTATGGCTACACCTTC.

The sample holds many counts of this clonotype. V usage is TRBV29-1 and J usage is TRBJ2-7; tentative D call: TRBD1 (7 bases). Trimming removed 4 bases from V and 2 bases from J, with 9 bases in between. The CDR3 contains 12 residues. Germline assignment: CDR1 SQVTM and CDR2 ANQGSEA. In DNA, the CDR3 is TGCAGCGTTGTCAGGGGGGCCTACGAGCAGTACTTC. Protein sequence: CSVVRGAYEQYF.